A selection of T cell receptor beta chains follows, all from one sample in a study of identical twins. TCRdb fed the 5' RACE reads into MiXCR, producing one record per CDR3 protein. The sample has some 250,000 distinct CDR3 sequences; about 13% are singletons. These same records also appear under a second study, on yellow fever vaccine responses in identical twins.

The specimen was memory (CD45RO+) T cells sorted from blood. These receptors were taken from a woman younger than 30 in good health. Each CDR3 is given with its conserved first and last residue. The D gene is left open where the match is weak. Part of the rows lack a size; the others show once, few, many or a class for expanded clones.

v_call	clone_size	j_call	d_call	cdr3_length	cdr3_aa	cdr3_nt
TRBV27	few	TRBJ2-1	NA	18	CASSERSRGFTGTNEQFF	TGTGCCAGCAGCGAACGATCTAGGGGATTTACAGGTACCAATGAGCAGTTCTTC
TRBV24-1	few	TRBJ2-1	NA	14	CATSDSRHSHEQFF	TGTGCCACCAGTGACTCTCGACATTCCCATGAGCAGTTCTTC
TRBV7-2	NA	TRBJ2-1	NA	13	CASSLGTDNEQFF	TGTGCCAGCAGCTTAGGGACAGACAATGAGCAGTTCTTC
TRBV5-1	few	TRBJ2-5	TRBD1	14	CASSPGQGDETQYF	TGCGCCAGCAGCCCGGGACAGGGTGACGAGACCCAGTACTTC
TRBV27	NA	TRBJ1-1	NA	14	CASSLYQGGTEAFF	TGTGCCAGCAGTTTATATCAGGGAGGGACTGAAGCTTTCTTT
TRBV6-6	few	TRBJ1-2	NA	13	CASSPLKVIGYTF	TGTGCCAGCAGCCCGTTGAAGGTGATCGGCTACACCTTC
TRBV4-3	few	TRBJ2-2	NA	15	CASSQGGLNTGELFF	TGCGCCAGCAGCCAAGGAGGTCTTAACACCGGGGAGCTGTTTTTT
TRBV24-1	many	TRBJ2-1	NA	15	CATSDFWQDHNEQFF	TGTGCCACCAGTGATTTCTGGCAGGACCACAATGAGCAGTTCTTC
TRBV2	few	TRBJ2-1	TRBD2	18	CASSGIRLAGGQINEQFF	TGTGCCAGCAGTGGTATTAGACTAGCGGGGGGGCAAATCAATGAGCAGTTCTTC
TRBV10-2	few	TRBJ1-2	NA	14	CASSESGPNYGYTF	TGCGCCAGCAGTGAGTCGGGACCTAACTATGGCTACACCTTC
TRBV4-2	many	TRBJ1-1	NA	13	CASSQAADTEAFF	TGTGCCAGCAGCCAAGCAGCGGACACTGAAGCTTTCTTT
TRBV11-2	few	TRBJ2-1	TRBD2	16	CASSPQGSGGYNEQFF	TGTGCCAGCAGCCCCCAGGGTAGCGGGGGATACAATGAGCAGTTCTTC
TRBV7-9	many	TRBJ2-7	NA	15	CASSLGANYLYEQYF	TGTGCCAGCAGCTTAGGGGCCAACTACCTCTACGAGCAGTACTTC
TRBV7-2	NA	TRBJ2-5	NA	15	CASSRGLSIRETQYF	TGTGCCAGCAGCAGGGGACTCTCGATACGGGAGACCCAGTACTTC